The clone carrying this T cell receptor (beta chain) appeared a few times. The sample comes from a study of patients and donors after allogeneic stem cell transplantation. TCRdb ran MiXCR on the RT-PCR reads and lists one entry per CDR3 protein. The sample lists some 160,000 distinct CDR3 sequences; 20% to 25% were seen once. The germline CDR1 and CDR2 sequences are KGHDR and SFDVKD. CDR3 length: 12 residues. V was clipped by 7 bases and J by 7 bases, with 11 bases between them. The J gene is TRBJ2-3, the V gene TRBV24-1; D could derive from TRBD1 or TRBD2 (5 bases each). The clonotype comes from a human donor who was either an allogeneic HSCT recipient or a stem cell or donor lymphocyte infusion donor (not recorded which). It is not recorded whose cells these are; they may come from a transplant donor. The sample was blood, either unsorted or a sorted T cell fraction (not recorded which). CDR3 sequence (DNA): TGTGCCACCAGCGACAGACTAAATACGCAGTATTTT. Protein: CATSDRLNTQYF.